This T cell receptor beta chain appears in the sequencing data of a study of blood T cell repertoires in COVID-19. Study summary: PBMCs, B-cell-depleted T cells, or T cells were the source of the cDNA or gDNA that made up the material.

Study processing details: Amplification of reference gene primers was used by the study to estimate nucleated cell counts. Only in-frame clones appear in the TCRdb table, and some are missing; sequencing was by immunoSEQ multiplex PCR. V, J and clone size derive from that table, while D and trimming were established from the DNA sequence. The profile covers 200,000 to 250,000 clones, with over 60% appearing a single time and 4.5% to 7% taken by the ten largest. CDR1 and CDR2 (germline): SGHKS, YYEKEE (reference sequence). The CDR3 is 15 residues long. Trimming cost V 3 bases and J 3 bases; bases outside gene matches: 3.

The clonotype was recovered from a woman between 70 and 85 years old with acute or convalescent COVID-19. Input material: peripheral blood. The chain employs TRBV5-5 and TRBJ2-2; 9 positions match TRBD2. This CDR3 is CASSSTSGYTGELFF. In nucleotides, the CDR3 is TGTGCCAGCAGCTCGACTAGCGGATACACCGGGGAGCTGTTTTTT.